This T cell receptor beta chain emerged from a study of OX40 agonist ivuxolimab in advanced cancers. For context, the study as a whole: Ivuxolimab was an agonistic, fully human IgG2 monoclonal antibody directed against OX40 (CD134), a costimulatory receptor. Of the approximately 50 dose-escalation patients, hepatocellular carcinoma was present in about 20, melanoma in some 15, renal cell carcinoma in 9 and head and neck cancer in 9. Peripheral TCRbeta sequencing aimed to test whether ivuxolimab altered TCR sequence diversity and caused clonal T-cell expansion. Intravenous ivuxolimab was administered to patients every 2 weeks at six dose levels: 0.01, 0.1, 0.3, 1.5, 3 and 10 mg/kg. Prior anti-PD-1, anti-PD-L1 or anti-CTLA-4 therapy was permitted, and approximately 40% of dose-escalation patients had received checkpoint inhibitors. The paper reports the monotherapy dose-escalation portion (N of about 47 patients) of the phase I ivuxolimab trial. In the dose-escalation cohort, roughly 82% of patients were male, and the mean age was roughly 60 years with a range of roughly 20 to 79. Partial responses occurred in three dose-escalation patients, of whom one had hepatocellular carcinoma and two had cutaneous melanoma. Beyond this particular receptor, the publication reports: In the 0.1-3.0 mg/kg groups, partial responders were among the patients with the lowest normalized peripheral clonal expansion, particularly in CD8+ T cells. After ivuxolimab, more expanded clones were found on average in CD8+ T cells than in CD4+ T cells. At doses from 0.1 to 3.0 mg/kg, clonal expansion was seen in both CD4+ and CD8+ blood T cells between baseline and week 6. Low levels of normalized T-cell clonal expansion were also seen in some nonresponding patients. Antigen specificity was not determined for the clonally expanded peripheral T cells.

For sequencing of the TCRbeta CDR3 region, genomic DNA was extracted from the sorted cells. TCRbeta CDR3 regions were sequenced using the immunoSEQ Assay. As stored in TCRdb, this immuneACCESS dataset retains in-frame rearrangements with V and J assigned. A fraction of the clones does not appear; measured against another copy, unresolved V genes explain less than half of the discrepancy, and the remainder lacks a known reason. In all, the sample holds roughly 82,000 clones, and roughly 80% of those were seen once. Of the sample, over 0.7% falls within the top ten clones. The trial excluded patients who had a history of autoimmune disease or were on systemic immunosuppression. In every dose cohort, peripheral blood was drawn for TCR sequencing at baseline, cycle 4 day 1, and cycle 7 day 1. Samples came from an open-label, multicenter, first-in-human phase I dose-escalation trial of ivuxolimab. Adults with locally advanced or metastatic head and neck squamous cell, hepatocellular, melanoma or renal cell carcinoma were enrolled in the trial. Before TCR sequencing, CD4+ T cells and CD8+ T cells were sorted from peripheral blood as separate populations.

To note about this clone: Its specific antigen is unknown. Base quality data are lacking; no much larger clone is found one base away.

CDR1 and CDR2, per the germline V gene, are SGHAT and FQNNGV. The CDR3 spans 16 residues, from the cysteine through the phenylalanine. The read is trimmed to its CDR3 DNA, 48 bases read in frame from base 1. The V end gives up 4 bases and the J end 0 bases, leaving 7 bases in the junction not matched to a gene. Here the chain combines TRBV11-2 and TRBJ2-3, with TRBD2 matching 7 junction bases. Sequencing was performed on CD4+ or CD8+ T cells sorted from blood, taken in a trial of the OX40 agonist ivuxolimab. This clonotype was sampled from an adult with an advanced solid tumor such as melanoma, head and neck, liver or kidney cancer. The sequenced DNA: TGTGCCAGCAGCTCCGCCCGGGACTACAGCACAGATACGCAGTATTTT. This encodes CASSSARDYSTDTQYF.